This TCR beta chain was captured in a study of beta chain features in type 1 diabetes. Study in general: Across every sample, over 100 million sorted cells were examined in total.

General study findings and limits: Because the template was cDNA, high-expressing cells might be over-represented. Within each of all four CD4+ subsets, Type 1 diabetes patients had TCRB CDR3s that were moderately but significantly shorter.

Expressed TCRB transcripts were sequenced, since all the RNA that had been isolated was reverse transcribed. Data came from immunoSEQ multiplex PCR; TCRdb stores just in-frame clones and leaves some out. The sample lists about 360,000 clones; about 12% were seen once. Sorted populations were all over 98% pure. This clone turned up a few times. Its target is unknown. Material for sequencing was naive CD4+ T cells from blood. This receptor was taken from a man between 18 and 29 years old in good health.

CDR3 region: CASSEYRTGNWAKNIQYF. The DNA of the CDR3 is TGTGCCAGCAGCGAATACCGGACAGGGAATTGGGCCAAAAACATTCAGTACTTC. The genes are TRBV2 and TRBJ2-4; 8 bases agree with TRBD1. The V gene's germline CDR1 is SNHLY and CDR2 FYNNEI. The CDR3 has 18 residues. V gave up 6 bases and J gave up 1 base; unmatched junction bases: 14.